Given below is one T cell receptor (beta chain) in context. Its antigen is as yet unknown. The sample comes from a study of cytomegalovirus exposure and HLA in healthy donors. Whole-study findings and limits: Later analysis revealed greater clonal expansion in HLA-associated TCR beta chains than in equally common others. CMV serostatus alone was available as immune exposure information.

Trimming stripped 0 bases from V and 0 bases from J, with 13 bases between. This CDR3 is built from 17 residues. The germline V gene encodes CDR1 SGHDN and CDR2 FVKESK. A multiplex PCR was run with 60 Vbeta primers and 13 Jbeta primers. Clones were read by immunoSEQ multiplex PCR, and TCRdb kept only the in-frame ones, dropping some. The table has around 120,000 clones, 81% seen once. Sequencing input: PBMCs. The rearrangement links TRBV14 to TRBJ2-3, with a tentative D call TRBD2 (5 bases). This receptor was obtained from a woman between 25 and 40 years old in good health and CMV-seronegative. For the CDR3, the DNA is TGTGCCAGCAGCCAAGATAAGGCAGCGGAAAGCACAGATACGCAGTATTTT. It specifies CASSQDKAAESTDTQYF.